This T cell receptor (beta chain) was sequenced for a study of T cells expressing NK-cell markers. Study details: Eight donors were sequenced, seven testing HCMV-seropositive and one testing seronegative.

Reanalyzing the 5' RACE reads, TCRdb keeps one entry per CDR3 protein, without DNA. The table for this sample gives some 600,000 distinct CDR3 sequences. For this clonotype: The antigen is unknown.

Points from the study as a whole: Six donors had dominant NKG2C+ clonotypes that comprised about 1.0-7.5% of their CD8+ T cells.

The CDR3 has 16 residues. Germline CDR1 MDHEN, CDR2 SYDVKM. The chain links TRBV28 to TRBJ2-1; TCRdb's assignment of TRBD1 cannot be checked, as there is no DNA. Sequencing was performed on blood T cells: a sorted CD56 or NKG2C T cell subset, CD4+ or CD8+ T cells, or bulk PBMC T cells (not recorded which). The sequence was obtained from a man younger than 35 in good health. The CDR3 sequence is CASRGPGRGPGNEQFF.